This T cell receptor (beta chain) was profiled in a study of identical twins' blood T cells. TCRdb reprocessed the 5' RACE reads with MiXCR, giving one entry per CDR3 protein. The sample has roughly 340,000 distinct CDR3 sequences, over 25% seen once. This clonotype came up a few times. Its specificity is unknown. General study points: Each donor's most abundant TCRbeta clonotypes shared more CDR3 sequences with her twin than unrelated donors. Shared CDR3 clonotype counts tracked mainly the product of cloneset sizes.

The receptor's source is a woman aged 18-55 years in good health. Source material: PBMCs.

The DNA of the CDR3 is TGTGCCAGCAGTTGGGGACAGGGGGACGGTGAAAAACTGTTTTTT. This gives the protein CASSWGQGDGEKLFF. The chain recombines TRBV2 with TRBJ1-4, with 11 bases fitting TRBD1. There are 15 residues in the CDR3. The ends lost 5 bases at V and 7 bases at J; junction bases unmatched: 6. CDR1 is SNHLY and CDR2 is FYNNEI in the germline V gene.